These 8 T cell receptor beta chains came from one sample sequenced in a study of neurological immune-mediated disorders. TCRdb reprocessed the 5' RACE reads with MiXCR, giving one entry per CDR3 protein. This table holds about 50,000 distinct CDR3 sequences, around 3.3% found once. The sequencing input was PBMCs. The source is a man aged 40-55 years with multiple sclerosis.

This clonotype was seen ten or more times. The gene calls are TRBV3-1 and TRBJ1-5, with a possible D match to TRBD1 (6 bases). This CDR3 contains 15 residues. Trimming left V 0 bases short and J 9 bases short, with 15 bases between. Germline-derived CDR1 and CDR2 are LGHDT and YNNKEL (reference sequence). CDR3 region: CASSQDLGASWPQHF. For the CDR3, the DNA is TGTGCCAGCAGCCAAGATTTGGGGGCGTCATGGCCCCAGCATTTT. Together with reference TRBV3-1 and TRBJ1-5, the CDR3 gives the full variable domain: DTAVSQTPKYLVTQMGNDKSIKCEQNLGHDTMYWYKQDSKKFLKIMFSYNNKELIINETVPNRFSPKSPDKAHLNLHINSLELGDSAVYFCASSQDLGASWPQHFGDGTRLSIL.

This clonotype was seen ten or more times. This chain links TRBV20-1 with TRBJ2-3; the D gene is possibly TRBD2 (5 bases). Trimming left V 5 bases short and J 3 bases short, with 9 bases between. Looked up from germline, CDR1 is DFQATT and CDR2 is SNEGSKA (reference sequence). This CDR3 has 12 amino acids. This CDR3 reads CSALRETDTQYF. The CDR3 DNA reads TGCAGTGCTTTGAGGGAGACAGATACGCAGTATTTT.

In nucleotides, the CDR3 is TGTGCCAGCACCACGCTAGGGGTGACAGGGCGGTCACCCCTCAACTTT. Protein product: CASTTLGVTGRSPLNF. V usage is TRBV21-1 and J usage is TRBJ1-6; TRBD1, the table's D call, was not compared with the DNA. TRBV21-1 is termed a pseudogene. CDR3 size: 16 residues.

This clonotype was seen repeatedly, ten times or more. The chain recombines TRBV20-1 with TRBJ2-3, with D tentatively TRBD1 or TRBD2 (5 bases each). The CDR3 is 15 amino acids. Deletions cut 2 bases from V and 1 base from J, with 13 bases between. CDR1 is DFQATT and CDR2 is SNEGSKA in the germline V gene (reference sequence). Here the CDR3 reads CSARRTGDRTDTQYF. CDR3 DNA sequence: TGCAGTGCTAGAAGAACCGGGGACCGCACAGATACGCAGTATTTT.

Many counts were recorded for this clonotype. The V gene is TRBV27, the J gene TRBJ1-6; 7 bases are a match to TRBD1. CDR3 length equals 16 residues. CDR1 and CDR2 from the germline V gene are MNHEY and SMNVEV (reference sequence). With 6 bases clipped from V and 10 bases from J, the junction kept 15 bases outside the gene matches. This chain's CDR3 is CASRRQGLLNESPLHF. The CDR3 DNA reads as TGTGCCAGCAGGAGACAGGGCCTTCTGAATGAGTCACCCCTCCACTTT.

The table lists this clonotype with many counts. The rearrangement links TRBV7-9 to TRBJ2-1, with 11 bases aligning to TRBD2. V shed 2 bases, J shed 7 bases, and the junction held 13 bases outside the gene matches. CDR3 length: 18 amino acids. Germline V gene sequence: CDR1 SEHNR, CDR2 FQNEAQ (reference sequence). DNA of the CDR3: TGTGCCAGCAGCTTACCTCGACTAGCGGGGTTTCCTCGGAATGAGCAGTTCTTC. Translation: CASSLPRLAGFPRNEQFF.

The table lists this clonotype with many counts. The rearrangement joins TRBV3-1 to TRBJ2-1, with D maybe TRBD1 (6 bases). The germline V and J ends were trimmed by 4 bases and 0 bases, with 10 bases remaining between them. The length of the CDR3 is 15 residues. The germline CDR1 and CDR2 sequences are LGHDT and YNNKEL (reference sequence). The chain's CDR3 is CASSPGQSSYNEQFF. The CDR3 DNA follows: TGTGCCAGCAGCCCCGGACAGAGCTCCTACAATGAGCAGTTCTTC.

This clonotype showed up many times. This sequence joins TRBV4-1 and TRBJ2-7; TRBD1 matches 7 bases. The ends lost 2 bases at V and 6 bases at J; junction bases unmatched: 4. CDR3 length equals 13 residues. Germline V gene data show CDR1 as MGHRA and CDR2 as YSYEKL. Here the CDR3 DNA reads TGCGCCAGCAGCCAAAAAACAGGGGTCGAGCAGTACTTC. Amino acid sequence: CASSQKTGVEQYF.